What follows are 23 T cell receptor beta chains derived from one specimen sequenced in a study of OX40 agonist ivuxolimab in advanced cancers. The repertoire was sequenced with immunoSEQ multiplex PCR; TCRdb's copy has only in-frame clones and lacks some. The profile shows tens of thousands of clones, about four fifths of them singletons. This specimen was CD4+ or CD8+ T cells sorted from blood, taken in a trial of the OX40 agonist ivuxolimab. The source of these receptors is an adult with an advanced solid tumor such as melanoma, head and neck, liver or kidney cancer.

This sequence joins TRBV10-3 and TRBJ1-1, with unresolved D. Trimming cost V 6 bases and J 4 bases, with 15 bases left between them. Germline assignment: CDR1 ENHRY and CDR2 SYGVKD. The CDR3 spans 14 residues. For the CDR3, the DNA is TGTGCCATCAGCGCGAAGGCGTGGAGCACTGAAGCTTTCTTT. This sequence encodes CAISAKAWSTEAFF.

The CDR3 is CASSRFWSPQETQYF. In DNA form, the CDR3 reads TGTGCCAGCAGCAGATTCTGGAGTCCACAAGAGACCCAGTACTTC. J is TRBJ2-5 and V is TRBV7-8; D uncertain. Germline V lookup: CDR1 SGHVS, CDR2 FQNEAQ. Trimming pared 5 bases from V and 2 bases from J, leaving 15 bases between. This CDR3 is 15 amino acids long.

V usage is TRBV5-1 and J usage is TRBJ2-5, with 9 positions matching TRBD2. Trimming took 7 bases from V and 4 from J; bases not matched to a gene: 11. CDR1 and CDR2 from the germline V gene are SGHRS and YFSETQ. The CDR3 loop spans 15 amino acids. The CDR3 protein is CASAAGSGGRETQYF. As DNA, the CDR3 is TGCGCCAGCGCCGCGGGGAGCGGGGGGAGAGAGACCCAGTACTTC.

CDR3 nucleotide sequence: TGTGCCAGCAGCTTAGAGACGGGGACTGAAGCTTTCTTT. It translates to CASSLETGTEAFF. V and J are TRBV11-3 and TRBJ1-1; D uncertain. Germline assignment: CDR1 SGHNT and CDR2 YENEEA. V was shortened by 0 bases and J by 5 bases, with 7 bases between the two germline ends. The CDR3 runs to 13 residues.

The chain joins TRBV5-1 to TRBJ2-5; TRBD2 matches at 9 bases. The CDR3 covers 15 residues. With 5 bases clipped from V and 3 bases from J, the junction kept 8 bases outside the gene matches. Germline V gene lookup returns CDR1 SGHRS and CDR2 YFSETQ. CDR3: CASSPRGGAEETQYF. The CDR3 nucleotides are TGCGCCAGCAGTCCCCGCGGGGGGGCTGAAGAGACCCAGTACTTC.

This clone is a singleton in its sample. This chain uses TRBV5-1 with TRBJ1-2, with no clear D. Trimming cost V 2 bases and J 8 bases, with 16 bases left between them. Germline CDR1 reads SGHRS; CDR2 reads YFSETQ. The CDR3 totals 14 residues. In DNA, the CDR3 is TGCGCCAGCAGCTTTCTAATTGACTCGGACGGCTACACCTTC. It encodes CASSFLIDSDGYTF.

As concerns this clone: Sequence at one end of the junction differs from germline and may be a read error. Other DNA sequences in the sample encode the same CDR3. The chain carries TRBV13 and TRBJ1-1, with D possibly matching TRBD1 (5 bases). The CDR3 runs to 13 residues. Germline lookup yields CDR1 PRHDT and CDR2 FYEKMQ (reference sequence). This chain's CDR3 is CASSFVGRTEAFF. DNA of the CDR3: TGTGCCAGCAGCTTCGTGGGGCGCACTGAAGCGTTCTTT.

V and J are TRBV7-6 and TRBJ1-1, with D possibly matching TRBD1 (5 bases). Germline loops: CDR1 SGHVS, CDR2 FNYEAQ. The CDR3 is 14 residues long. Trimming removed 2 bases at V and 4 bases at J, with 11 bases between. The DNA of the CDR3 is TGTGCCAGCAGCTTAAGCTTCGGGGGCACTGAAGCTTTCTTT. It is translated as CASSLSFGGTEAFF.

This clone has just a few counts. This sequence joins TRBV6-5 and TRBJ2-6; no firm D call. The V and J ends lost 7 bases and 4 bases respectively, with 11 bases between them. The CDR3 has 14 residues. CDR1 and CDR2 from the germline V gene are MNHEY and SVGAGI. The CDR3 spells CASTRAQGANVLTF. CDR3 in DNA: TGTGCCAGCACTCGGGCGCAAGGGGCCAACGTCCTGACTTTC.

The J gene is TRBJ1-2, the V gene TRBV10-3, with TRBD1 as a possible D gene (5 bases). The germline gives CDR1 ENHRY, CDR2 SYGVKD. V lost 4 bases, J lost 5 bases, and 14 bases lay in between. This CDR3 spans 14 amino acids. The CDR3 DNA is TGTGCCATCAGTGCTGGGGGGACTTCTTATGGCTACACCTTC. Translated, it gives CAISAGGTSYGYTF.

The genes are TRBV6-1 and TRBJ1-1, with D possibly matching TRBD1 (5 bases). V shed 2 bases and J shed 0 bases, with 10 bases lying between them. Germline CDR1 MNHNS, CDR2 SASEGT. This CDR3 is 15 amino acids long. This chain's CDR3 is CASSEFATVNTEAFF. In DNA, the CDR3 is TGTGCCAGCAGTGAATTCGCGACAGTGAACACTGAAGCTTTCTTT.

V and J are TRBV29-1 and TRBJ2-5; either TRBD1 or TRBD2 may supply D (5 bases each). CDR1 and CDR2 (germline): SQVTM, ANQGSEA. V dropped 3 bases and J dropped 5 bases, with 10 bases sitting between them. CDR3 size: 12 residues. The CDR3 DNA reads as TGCAGCGTTGATAAGGGGAGCGAGACCCAGTACTTC. Translation gives CSVDKGSETQYF.

In its sample, this clone was seen a few times. The rearrangement links TRBV5-1 to TRBJ2-1; D is ambiguous. The V and J ends lost 1 base and 4 bases respectively, with 0 bases between them. Germline V lookup: CDR1 SGHRS, CDR2 YFSETQ. The CDR3 is 11 residues long. CDR3 in DNA: TGCGCCAGCAGCTTGTACAATGAGCAGTTCTTC. This gives the protein CASSLYNEQFF.

V and J are TRBV29-1 and TRBJ2-6; unclear D gene. The CDR3 loop spans 15 amino acids. The V end lost 4 bases, the J end lost 2 bases, and 12 bases lay between the germline ends. Germline CDR1 SQVTM, CDR2 ANQGSEA. The CDR3 loop is CSVAVGQAGANVLTF. CDR3 sequence (DNA): TGCAGCGTTGCCGTAGGGCAGGCTGGGGCCAACGTCCTGACTTTC.

The V call is TRBV7-2, the J call TRBJ1-2; D is perhaps TRBD1 (5 bases). Trimming took off 4 bases at V and 6 bases at J, with 21 bases between the two ends. CDR1 is SGHTA and CDR2 is FQGNSA in the germline V gene. This CDR3 contains 16 residues. The DNA for the CDR3 is TGTGCCAGCAGCTCTAACCGGGACCAAGTCATTCATGGCTACACCTTC. This gives the protein CASSSNRDQVIHGYTF.

This clone has only a few counts. V and J are TRBV6-6 and TRBJ2-5; TRBD1 or TRBD2 may be the D gene (6 bases each). CDR3 length equals 15 residues. Trimming left V 6 bases short and J 4 bases short, with 18 bases between. Germline CDR1 reads MNHNY; CDR2 reads SVGAGI (reference sequence). CDR3 DNA: TGTGCCAGCAGCAAGATAGACAGGAGGGGAGAGACCCAGTACTTC. Translated, it gives CASSKIDRRGETQYF.

The rearrangement links TRBV9 to TRBJ1-3, with D perhaps TRBD1 (6 bases). V lost 4 bases, J lost 2 bases, and 7 bases lay in between. The V gene's germline CDR1 is SGDLS and CDR2 YYNGEE. This CDR3 is 13 amino acids long. This chain's CDR3 is CASSQGTGNTIYF. DNA for the CDR3: TGTGCCAGCAGCCAGGGGACTGGAAACACCATATATTTT.

The genes are TRBV4-3 and TRBJ1-2; 10 nucleotides match TRBD1. J lost 5 bases, V lost 4 bases, and 7 bases had no gene match. Germline-derived CDR1 and CDR2 are LGHNA and YSLEER. The CDR3 has 15 residues. CDR3 nucleotides: TGCGCCAGCAGCCCTTCCGGGACAGGGGCATATGGCTACACCTTC. Amino acids: CASSPSGTGAYGYTF.

The CDR3 protein is CASSNRRLDYNSPLHF. CDR3 DNA: TGTGCCAGCAGCAATCGACGGTTAGACTATAATTCACCCCTCCACTTT. The V call is TRBV11-2, the J call TRBJ1-6; D call uncertain. Germline V lookup: CDR1 SGHAT, CDR2 FQNNGV. The ends were cut back, 5 bases at V and 3 bases at J, with 14 bases in the middle. This CDR3 comprises 16 residues.

The rearrangement uses TRBV4-1 and TRBJ1-5, with D possibly matching TRBD1 (6 bases). The CDR3 has 17 amino acids. Looked up from germline, CDR1 is MGHRA and CDR2 is YSYEKL. V lost 1 base and J lost 1, with 14 bases in between. CDR3 DNA sequence: TGCGCCAGCAGCCAAGGGGGGCAGGGGACGAGCAATCAGCCCCAGCATTTT. Its translation is CASSQGGQGTSNQPQHF.

The chain joins TRBV5-1 to TRBJ2-5; 11 nucleotides agree with TRBD2. Germline lookup yields CDR1 SGHRS and CDR2 YFSETQ. The CDR3 has 17 residues. V was pared by 0 bases and J by 1 base, with 5 bases of the junction left unmatched. CDR3 amino acids: CASSLVLLAGAQETQYF. In DNA, the CDR3 is TGCGCCAGCAGCTTGGTGTTACTAGCGGGGGCCCAAGAGACCCAGTACTTC.

The rearrangement uses TRBV5-4 and TRBJ2-2; D unclear. The CDR3 runs 14 residues. Trimming took 2 bases from V and 3 from J, leaving 8 bases between them. CDR1 and CDR2 from the germline V gene are SGHNT and YYREEE (reference sequence). CDR3 bases: TGTGCCAGCAGCTTTAGTCCGGACACCGGGGAGCTGTTTTTT. Translated: CASSFSPDTGELFF.

J is TRBJ1-4 and V is TRBV30; D ambiguous. Germline CDR1 is GTSNPN and CDR2 is SVGIG (reference sequence). Between the trimmed V and J ends, which lost 0 bases and 5 bases, there was a span of 7 bases. The CDR3 runs to 13 residues. The CDR3 loop is CAWSVLGNEKLFF. In nucleotides, the CDR3 is TGTGCCTGGAGTGTACTTGGGAATGAAAAACTGTTTTTT.